This T cell receptor (beta chain) was recovered during a study of blood T cell repertoires in COVID-19. Sequenced by immunoSEQ multiplex PCR; TCRdb stores in-frame clones only, minus some. Of fewer than 200,000 clones in the sample, approximately 80% were seen once. The germline V gene encodes CDR1 SGHRS and CDR2 YFSETQ. V was pared by 4 bases and J by 2 bases, with 22 bases between. The CDR3 spans 17 residues. The clonotype was recovered from a human donor in a cohort sampled during active COVID-19. The rearrangement links TRBV5-1 to TRBJ2-7; tentative D call: TRBD2 (5 bases). The sequenced sample consisted of peripheral blood. The CDR3 protein is CASSLSGSAGSTYEQYF. In DNA form, the CDR3 reads TGCGCCAGCAGCCTCTCGGGGTCGGCAGGATCAACCTACGAGCAGTACTTC.